This is a list of T cell receptor beta chains from one sample in a study of blood T cell repertoires in COVID-19. The table came from immunoSEQ multiplex PCR; TCRdb's copy has only in-frame clones and leaves some out. The table lists 200,000 to 250,000 clones, 65% to 90% of them singletons. The sequenced material came from peripheral blood. These receptor sequences come from a woman aged 50 to 65 with acute or convalescent COVID-19. The CDR3 runs from the conserved cysteine through the conserved F or W.

J gene	V gene	CDR3 protein
TRBJ2-1	TRBV7-3	CASSLYGGQNNEQFF
TRBJ2-5	TRBV24-1	CATSDLLPGGAETQYF
TRBJ1-1	TRBV3-1/TRBV3-2	CASSQGRVNTEAFF
TRBJ2-3	TRBV28	CASSFASLMRDTQYF
TRBJ1-6	TRBV30	CAWSSGSSYNSPLHF
TRBJ2-1	TRBV5-1	CASSFGQATNEQFF
TRBJ1-2	TRBV27	CASSNSGGTNGYTF
TRBJ2-7	TRBV24-1	CATSDFSEQYF
TRBJ1-1	TRBV29-1	CSVEEPPGTEAFF
TRBJ2-2	TRBV5-3	CARSSGTNFLTGELFF
TRBJ2-1	TRBV5-1	CASPLGQGTTSSYNEQFF
TRBJ2-3	TRBV5-1	CASSAGGPPDTQYF
TRBJ2-3	TRBV5-1	CASSLAPSATDTQYF
TRBJ1-2	TRBV9	CASSPGGSNYGYTF
TRBJ2-3	TRBV27	CASSSDRAFADTQYF
TRBJ1-2	TRBV18	CASSPPTQGGGYTF
TRBJ1-2	TRBV7-2	CASSENRGPNYGYTF
TRBJ2-7	TRBV14	CASSQDFGQGAGRGREQYF
TRBJ1-4	TRBV3-1/TRBV3-2	CASSTSTGGNEKLFF
TRBJ2-7	TRBV9	CASSVGAVGGEQYF
TRBJ2-3	TRBV14	CASSQNLAQGTDTQYF
TRBJ1-5	TRBV4-1	CASTNALGANNQPQHF
TRBJ1-2	TRBV12-3/TRBV12-4	CASSLDRGYGYTF
TRBJ2-1	TRBV5-8	CASRPRLAGPNEQFF
TRBJ1-2	TRBV19	CASSPGQVSNYGYTF
TRBJ1-1	TRBV7-2	CASSTGRNTEAFF
TRBJ1-5	TRBV10-3	CASWRGLGNQPQHF
TRBJ2-1	TRBV7-3	CASSLRSPRGGDNEQFF
TRBJ2-3	TRBV10-2	CASRETSTDTQYF
TRBJ1-4	TRBV7-2	CASSSTGNMNEKLFF
TRBJ1-3	TRBV7-9	CASSWGQGDGNTIYF
TRBJ2-2	TRBV9	CASSAQSTGELFF
TRBJ1-3	TRBV5-1	CASSADRVSGNTIYF
TRBJ2-7	TRBV5-1	CASSSHVGSSYEQYF
TRBJ2-5	TRBV11-2	CASSLPGLATGETQYF